The clone carrying this T cell receptor beta chain was detected many times. What it recognizes is unknown. This specimen comes from a study of T cells in Graves' hyperthyroidism and ophthalmopathy. The CDR3 length is 15 residues. The V end was cut by 1 base, the J end by 2 bases, with 11 bases between. Germline assignment: CDR1 KGHSH and CDR2 LQKENI. The CDR3 regions of TCR beta were amplified from RNA transcripts. The HTBI primer set served for first-round RT-PCR of the TCR CDR3. TCRdb analysed the multiplex PCR reads with MiXCR anew, one entry per CDR3 protein. The sample has hundreds of thousands of distinct CDR3 sequences, around 15% seen once. Study outcomes and limitations: With a median lead of around 6.7 months before onset, the model predicted ophthalmopathy. Most thyroid clonotypes that were expanded above 0.001 also turned up in blood.

Stable disease denoted Graves' hyperthyroidism without ophthalmopathy progression within 18 months. Diagnosis relied on clinical symptoms, serum thyroxine and TRAb, thyroid ultrasound and orbital computed tomography. The sequenced sample was blood. The clonotype comes from a woman under 30 with Graves' hyperthyroidism. The genes are TRBV18 and TRBJ2-5; possible D gene TRBD1, 5 bases. The CDR3 DNA is TGTGCCAGCTCACCACGGACATTTAGACAAGAGACCCAGTACTTC. Its protein is CASSPRTFRQETQYF.